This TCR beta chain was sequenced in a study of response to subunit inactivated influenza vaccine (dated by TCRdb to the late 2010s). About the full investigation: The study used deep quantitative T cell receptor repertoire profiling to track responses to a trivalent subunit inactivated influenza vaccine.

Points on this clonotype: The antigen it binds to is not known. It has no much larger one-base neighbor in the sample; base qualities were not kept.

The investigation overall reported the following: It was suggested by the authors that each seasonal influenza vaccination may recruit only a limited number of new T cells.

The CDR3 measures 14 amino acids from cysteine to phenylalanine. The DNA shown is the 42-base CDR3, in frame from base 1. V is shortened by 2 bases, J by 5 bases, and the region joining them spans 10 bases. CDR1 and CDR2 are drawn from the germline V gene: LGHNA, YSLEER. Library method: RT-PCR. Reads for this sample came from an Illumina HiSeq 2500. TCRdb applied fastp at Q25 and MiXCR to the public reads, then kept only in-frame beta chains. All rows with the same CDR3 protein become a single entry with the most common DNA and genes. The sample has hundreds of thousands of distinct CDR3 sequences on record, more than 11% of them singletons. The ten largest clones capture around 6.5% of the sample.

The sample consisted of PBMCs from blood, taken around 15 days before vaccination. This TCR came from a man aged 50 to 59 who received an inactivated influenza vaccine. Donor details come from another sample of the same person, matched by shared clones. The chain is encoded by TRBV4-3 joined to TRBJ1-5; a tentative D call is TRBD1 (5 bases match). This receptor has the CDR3 CASSQLGTDQPQHF. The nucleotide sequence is TGCGCCAGCAGCCAACTGGGGACCGATCAGCCCCAGCATTTT.